This is a list of T cell receptor beta chains from one sample in a study of OX40 agonist ivuxolimab in advanced cancers. This table comes from immunoSEQ multiplex PCR, and its TCRdb copy is limited to in-frame clones, with some not included. The sample contains 55,000 to 85,000 clones, about 90% of which appear only once. Sequences were derived from CD4+ or CD8+ T cells sorted from blood, sampled in a trial of the OX40 agonist ivuxolimab. The receptors come from an adult with an advanced solid tumor such as melanoma, head and neck, liver or kidney cancer. CDR3s include the opening cysteine and the closing phenylalanine or tryptophan. A D gene is named only where the DNA matches it firmly. Clone size is not always given. Where it is, it says once, few, many or a class for expanded clones.

DNA	CDR3	D	J	V	size
TGCGCCAGCAGCCGACTAGCGGGAGGGGTTATCACAGATACGCAGTATTTT	CASSRLAGGVITDTQYF	TRBD2	TRBJ2-3	TRBV5-1	NA
TGCGCCAGCGTACGGGGGGACACCGGGGAGCTGTTTTTT	CASVRGDTGELFF	TRBD2	TRBJ2-2	TRBV5-1	NA
TGTGCCAGCAGCTTAGATGTGGGGGGCATTGGGGAGCTGTTTTTT	CASSLDVGGIGELFF	NA	TRBJ2-2	TRBV11-2	NA
TGTGCCAGCAGCCTGGGAAGAGTCCAGGAGCAGTTCTTC	CASSLGRVQEQFF	NA	TRBJ2-1	TRBV13	NA
TGTGCCAGCAGTAAAAACAGGATTAGCAATCAGCCCCAGCATTTT	CASSKNRISNQPQHF	NA	TRBJ1-5	TRBV27	NA
TGTGCCAGCAGCTGGGGACAGGCGAACTATGGCTACACCTTC	CASSWGQANYGYTF	TRBD1	TRBJ1-2	TRBV7-9	NA
TGTGCCAGCAGCTTCGTGTCCAACTCTGGAAACACCATATATTTT	CASSFVSNSGNTIYF	NA	TRBJ1-3	TRBV7-2	NA
TGTGCCAGCAGCCCCCCTGGGGGGATAGAGACCCAGTACTTC	CASSPPGGIETQYF	NA	TRBJ2-5	TRBV7-7	NA
TGTGCCAGTAGTCCGCTACAGACTAGCAATCAGCCCCAGCATTTT	CASSPLQTSNQPQHF	NA	TRBJ1-5	TRBV19	NA
TGTGCCAGCGGCAGGGTAAACACCGGGGAGCTGTTTTTT	CASGRVNTGELFF	NA	TRBJ2-2	TRBV27	NA
TGTGCCAGCAGCTTCATTTCTAGCGGGAGGGCTTCGAATGAGCAGTTCTTC	CASSFISSGRASNEQFF	TRBD2	TRBJ2-1	TRBV7-6	once
TGTGCCAGTAGTCCGGACGGGACTAGCGGGAGAGGGTACGAGCAGTACTTC	CASSPDGTSGRGYEQYF	TRBD2	TRBJ2-7	TRBV19	NA
TGTGCCAGCAGCCTTTTGCGGGATACGCAGTATTTT	CASSLLRDTQYF	NA	TRBJ2-3	TRBV11-2	once
TGTGCCAGCAGTGAAGACAGTGGCGTTTTCTACAATGAGCAGTTCTTC	CASSEDSGVFYNEQFF	NA	TRBJ2-1	TRBV2	NA
TGTGCCAGCTCAACCCGAGTAAGCGGGGGTTCCTACGAGCAGTACTTC	CASSTRVSGGSYEQYF	TRBD2	TRBJ2-7	TRBV18	NA
TGTGCCAGCAGTCGGACAGGGTCTGCGGGTCAGCCCCAGCATTTT	CASSRTGSAGQPQHF	TRBD1	TRBJ1-5	TRBV6-5	NA
TGTGCCAGCAGTGAGTCTAGCGGGCACACAGATACGCAGTATTTT	CASSESSGHTDTQYF	TRBD2	TRBJ2-3	TRBV6-4	NA
TGCAGCGTCCGTTTCGGTGGTAACACTGAAGCTTTCTTT	CSVRFGGNTEAFF	NA	TRBJ1-1	TRBV29-1	NA
TGTGCCAGCAGAATGACTAGCGGGACTTACGAGCAGTACTTC	CASRMTSGTYEQYF	TRBD2	TRBJ2-7	TRBV27	NA
TGTGCCAGCAGCGTAGATCCCTCGACGGGGGTGAACACTGAAGCTTTCTTT	CASSVDPSTGVNTEAFF	NA	TRBJ1-1	TRBV9	NA
TGTGCCAGCAGTTTACCGGGAGGGAGCAAAAACATTCAGTACTTC	CASSLPGGSKNIQYF	TRBD2	TRBJ2-4	TRBV28	NA
TGCGCCAGCAGCGCCAGGGTTTACTATGGCTACACCTTC	CASSARVYYGYTF	NA	TRBJ1-2	TRBV5-1	NA
TGTGCCAGCAACCGGGACAGGTCAGATACGCAGTATTTT	CASNRDRSDTQYF	TRBD1	TRBJ2-3	TRBV7-9	NA
TGTGCCAGCAGTGAATCGGGACAGGCGAAACAGTATTTT	CASSESGQAKQYF	TRBD1	TRBJ2-3	TRBV6-1	NA
TGTGCCAGCAGGGGAACAGGGACTCAGCCCCAGCATTTT	CASRGTGTQPQHF	NA	TRBJ1-5	TRBV27	NA
TGTGCCATCAGTGAGTCAAGGCAGCGATCCTACGAGCAGTACTTC	CAISESRQRSYEQYF	NA	TRBJ2-7	TRBV10-3	NA
TGTGCCAGCTCACCATTGGTTAATTGGGAGCTGTTTTTT	CASSPLVNWELFF	NA	TRBJ2-2	TRBV18	NA
TGTGCCAGCAGCAAAGGATTACAGGCTTTCTTT	CASSKGLQAFF	NA	TRBJ1-1	TRBV21-1	NA
TGTGCCAGCAGTTCCGACATAACCCCAGGCGGGACCCAGTACTTC	CASSSDITPGGTQYF	NA	TRBJ2-5	TRBV28	NA
TGCAGCGTTGAAGCTCCGGGACCTAATCAGCCCCAGCATTTT	CSVEAPGPNQPQHF	NA	TRBJ1-5	TRBV29-1	once
TGCAGCGTTGAAGAAGCCGCCACCATATATTTT	CSVEEAATIYF	NA	TRBJ1-3	TRBV29-1	NA
TGTGCCATCAGTGACCCTGCTCTGGCCTGGATTGGGGTCAATGAGCAGTTCTTC	CAISDPALAWIGVNEQFF	NA	TRBJ2-1	TRBV10-3	NA